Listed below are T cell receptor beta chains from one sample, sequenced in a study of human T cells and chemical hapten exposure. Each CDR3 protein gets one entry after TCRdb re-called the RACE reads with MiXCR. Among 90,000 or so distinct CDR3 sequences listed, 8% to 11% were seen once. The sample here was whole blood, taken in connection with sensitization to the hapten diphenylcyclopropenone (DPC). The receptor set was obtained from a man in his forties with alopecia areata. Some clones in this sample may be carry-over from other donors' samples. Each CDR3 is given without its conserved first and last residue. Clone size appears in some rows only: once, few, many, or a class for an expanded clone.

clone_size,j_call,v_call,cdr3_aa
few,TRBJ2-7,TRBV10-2,ASSESGASSQ
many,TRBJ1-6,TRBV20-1,SAQETGANSPLH
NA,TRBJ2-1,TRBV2,ASSESLAVRNEQF
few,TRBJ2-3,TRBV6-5,ASSFRTGSLGDTQY
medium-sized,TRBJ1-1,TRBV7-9,ASSLGQYTEAF
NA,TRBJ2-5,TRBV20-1,SASLQLLAGGGETQY
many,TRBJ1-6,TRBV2,ASIAWQGYNSPLH
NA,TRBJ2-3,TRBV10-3,ATTALEYTDTQY
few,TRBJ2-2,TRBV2,ASSAQGLKNTGELF
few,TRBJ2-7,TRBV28,ASSFGSTGNYEQY
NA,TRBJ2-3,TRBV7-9,ASSEVLGDTDTQY
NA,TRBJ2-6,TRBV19,ASSSSGIDTNVLT
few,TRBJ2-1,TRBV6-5,ASSYSTAGTYNEQF
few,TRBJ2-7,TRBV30,AWSGPGNEQY
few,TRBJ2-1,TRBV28,ASSGVLAGSPSSYNEQF
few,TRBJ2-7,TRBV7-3,ASSSFIDGEQY
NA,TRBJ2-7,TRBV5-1,ASSLGSPEQY
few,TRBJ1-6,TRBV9,ASSVAAGDNSPLN
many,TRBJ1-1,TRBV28,ASSPVDDGLKTEAF
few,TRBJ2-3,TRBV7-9,ASSLRAKQPTDTQY
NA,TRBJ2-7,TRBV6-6,ASSYSFAGNEQY
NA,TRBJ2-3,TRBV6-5,ASSRDLSRDTQY
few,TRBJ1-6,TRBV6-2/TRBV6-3,ASSEEMSSYNSPLH
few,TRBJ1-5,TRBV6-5,ASSSSGTGVTQH
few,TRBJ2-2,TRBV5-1,ASSSDPPPHGELF
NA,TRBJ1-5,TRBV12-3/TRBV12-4,ASSRGQRDQPQH
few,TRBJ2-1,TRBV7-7,ASSLDRGTEQF